Below, 8 T cell receptor beta chains from the same sample are listed, as sequenced in a study of identical twins. TCRdb reanalysed the 5' RACE reads using MiXCR and keeps one entry per CDR3 protein. The sample has around 370,000 distinct CDR3 sequences; approximately 8.8% are singletons. Sequenced: naive T cells sorted from blood. The receptor set was obtained from a woman between 50 and 59 years old in good health.

This sequence joins TRBV24-1 and TRBJ1-5; 12 nucleotides match TRBD1. The CDR3 totals 19 residues. The V and J ends lost 5 bases and 6 bases, in that order; junction bases with no gene match: 16. Germline-derived CDR1 and CDR2 are KGHDR and SFDVKD. CDR3 in amino acids: CATSAPPGTGGQISQPQHF. The CDR3 DNA reads as TGTGCCACCAGTGCCCCCCCGGGGACAGGGGGCCAGATTAGTCAGCCCCAGCATTTT.

The V and J genes are TRBV20-1 and TRBJ2-2; TRBD2 matches at 9 bases. Germline V gene sequence: CDR1 DFQATT, CDR2 SNEGSKA (reference sequence). V dropped 7 bases and J dropped 4; count of bases not matched to a gene: 16. The CDR3 runs 17 residues. CDR3 sequence: CSVGGRAQPNGTGELFF. DNA for the CDR3: TGCAGTGTTGGCGGGAGGGCCCAACCCAATGGCACCGGGGAGCTGTTTTTT.

The chain combines TRBV2 with TRBJ2-3, with 10 bases lining up with TRBD2. The CDR3 covers 15 residues. V lost 9 bases, J lost 2 bases, and 8 bases stayed unmatched. Germline values: CDR1 SNHLY, CDR2 FYNNEI. The CDR3 bases are TGTGCCAGACGGGCTAGCGGGAGCATCACAGATACGCAGTATTTT. This translates into CARRASGSITDTQYF.

The J gene is TRBJ1-1, the V gene TRBV29-1; the match to TRBD1 covers 8 bases. J was trimmed by 3 bases and V by 7 bases; bases with no gene match: 10. The CDR3 consists of 14 residues. Per germline, CDR1 SQVTM and CDR2 ANQGSEA. DNA of the CDR3: TGCAGCGCCAAATCGACAGGGGCCGACACTGAAGCTTTCTTT. This translates into CSAKSTGADTEAFF.

The genes are TRBV20-1 and TRBJ2-1; 8 bases are a match to TRBD2. Per the germline V gene, CDR1 is DFQATT and CDR2 is SNEGSKA (reference sequence). V shed 0 bases, J shed 2 bases, and the junction held 9 bases outside the gene matches. The CDR3 covers 17 residues. CDR3 nucleotide sequence: TGCAGTGCTAGAGATCGCCCAGCGGGAGTAACCTACAATGAGCAGTTCTTC. Amino acid sequence: CSARDRPAGVTYNEQFF.

CDR3 nucleotides: TGTGCCAGCTCACCGAGACAGCCTAACACTGAAGCTTTCTTT. Translated, it gives CASSPRQPNTEAFF. This sequence joins TRBV18 and TRBJ1-1, with a weak D call TRBD1 (5 bases). V lost 3 bases and J 2 bases, leaving 10 bases between the germline ends. Germline V gene sequence: CDR1 KGHSH, CDR2 LQKENI. CDR3 length equals 14 residues.

Only a few counts were recorded for this clonotype. This chain joins TRBV29-1 and TRBJ1-3; D gene uncertain. Germline-derived CDR1 and CDR2 are SQVTM and ANQGSEA. The CDR3 consists of 15 residues. V was clipped by 3 bases and J by 1 base, with 13 bases between them. The CDR3 reads CSVEGLGGSGNTIYF. The CDR3 DNA sequence: TGCAGCGTTGAGGGTTTAGGTGGATCTGGAAACACCATATATTTT.

The J gene is TRBJ2-5, the V gene TRBV20-1; 8 nucleotides agree with TRBD2. Germline lookup yields CDR1 DFQATT and CDR2 SNEGSKA (reference sequence). CDR3 length: 14 amino acids. Trimming took 1 base from V and 4 from J; bases not matched to a gene: 5. CDR3 in DNA: TGCAGTGCTAGAGCGGGGCTAGCGGGAGAGACCCAGTACTTC. Amino acid sequence: CSARAGLAGETQYF.